This is a list of T cell receptor beta chains from one sample in a study of OX40 agonist ivuxolimab in advanced cancers. Here immunoSEQ multiplex PCR was the method, and the copy in TCRdb shows in-frame clones only, minus some. This sample has 55,000 to 80,000 clones, with 65% to 85% found just once. Source: CD4+ or CD8+ T cells sorted from blood, taken in a trial of the OX40 agonist ivuxolimab. These receptor sequences come from an adult with an advanced solid tumor such as melanoma, head and neck, liver or kidney cancer. Both conserved end residues are part of each CDR3. D genes are given only for firm matches. Some rows have no size entry. The others give once, few or many, or a class for an expanded clone.

j_call clone_size d_call v_call cdr3_aa cdr3_nt
TRBJ2-7 . TRBD2 TRBV2 CAGHQTSRTEQYF TGTGCCGGGCACCAGACTAGCCGAACCGAGCAGTACTTC
TRBJ1-4 few . TRBV7-7 CASRRGPNEKLFF TGTGCTAGCAGGCGCGGGCCTAATGAAAAACTGTTTTTT
TRBJ2-7 . . TRBV7-9 CASSKPPGISYEQYF TGTGCCAGCAGCAAGCCACCGGGGATTTCCTACGAGCAGTACTTC
TRBJ1-2 . . TRBV10-3 CAISESRANYGYTF TGTGCCATCAGTGAGTCGAGAGCTAACTATGGCTACACCTTC
TRBJ1-6 . . TRBV14 CASSQVVGQSDSPLHF TGTGCCAGCAGCCAAGTCGTGGGGCAGTCTGATTCACCCCTCCACTTT
TRBJ2-7 . . TRBV29-1 CSVRNNEQYF TGCAGCGTCCGAAACAACGAGCAGTACTTC
TRBJ2-1 few TRBD2 TRBV4-2 CASSQASGGINEQFF TGTGCCAGCAGCCAAGCTAGCGGGGGGATCAATGAGCAGTTCTTC
TRBJ1-1 . . TRBV20-1 CSASSGWEAFF TGCAGTGCTAGTTCCGGTTGGGAAGCTTTCTTT
TRBJ2-7 . . TRBV23-1 CASSQSYWTYEQYF TGCGCCAGCAGTCAATCGTACTGGACCTACGAGCAGTACTTC
TRBJ1-2 . . TRBV30 CAWSEDPFIRGYTF TGTGCCTGGAGTGAGGACCCCTTCATTCGTGGCTACACCTTC
TRBJ2-4 . . TRBV29-1 CSVDSKNIQYF TGCAGCGTGGACAGCAAAAACATTCAGTACTTC
TRBJ1-2 few TRBD1 TRBV10-3 CAITDRDYGYTF TGTGCCATCACCGACAGGGATTACGGCTACACCTTC
TRBJ1-1 . . TRBV6-6 CASSYSGVAFF TGTGCCAGCAGTTACTCCGGGGTGGCTTTCTTT
TRBJ1-2 . TRBD1 TRBV6-1 CASPLLPGGGYGYTF TGTGCCAGCCCTTTACTCCCAGGGGGCGGCTATGGCTACACCTTC
TRBJ2-1 . TRBD1 TRBV11-2 CASSQRTGRSYNEQFF TGTGCCAGCAGCCAACGGACAGGGCGTTCCTACAATGAGCAGTTCTTC
TRBJ1-2 . . TRBV30 CAWEGVGYTF TGTGCCTGGGAGGGGGTTGGCTACACCTTC
TRBJ2-6 . . TRBV2 CASSESESGANVLTF TGTGCCAGCAGTGAAAGTGAATCTGGGGCCAACGTCCTGACTTTC
TRBJ1-2 . . TRBV4-1 CASSQSGVGGYTF TGCGCCAGCAGCCAATCAGGGGTGGGGGGCTACACCTTC
TRBJ2-1 . TRBD2 TRBV19 CASSIGLAASDEQFF TGTGCCAGTAGTATAGGACTAGCGGCAAGCGATGAGCAGTTCTTC
TRBJ2-1 few . TRBV11-2 CASSLGQGKRYNEQFF TGTGCCAGCAGCTTAGGCCAGGGAAAGAGATACAATGAGCAGTTCTTC
TRBJ1-1 . . TRBV30 CAWSVFTNTEAFF TGTGCCTGGAGTGTATTTACCAACACTGAAGCTTTCTTT
TRBJ2-3 . TRBD1 TRBV4-3 CASSHSSGGQGAGDTQYF TGCGCCAGCAGCCATTCTTCGGGGGGACAGGGGGCCGGTGATACGCAGTATTTT
TRBJ1-5 few . TRBV2 CASTPGGIRNQPQHF TGTGCCAGCACCCCCGGAGGCATCCGCAATCAGCCCCAGCATTTT
TRBJ2-1 . . TRBV7-2 CASSLAGANNEQFF TGTGCCAGCAGCTTAGCGGGGGCTAACAATGAGCAGTTCTTC
TRBJ2-1 . TRBD2 TRBV2 CASRVLAVNNEQFF TGTGCCAGCAGGGTACTAGCGGTGAACAATGAGCAGTTCTTC
TRBJ1-2 . . TRBV19 CASIGELIYGYTF TGTGCCAGTATCGGGGAGTTGATCTATGGCTACACCTTC
TRBJ1-6 . . TRBV6-1 CASSERVDSPLHF TGTGCCAGCAGTGAACGAGTGGATTCACCCCTCCACTTT
TRBJ1-4 . . TRBV4-1 CASSQIDMGLSYEKLFF TGCGCCAGCAGCCAGATCGACATGGGTCTTTCGTATGAAAAACTGTTTTTT
TRBJ1-3 medium-sized . TRBV10-1 CASSEVPGNTIYF TGCGCCAGCAGTGAAGTTCCAGGAAACACCATATATTTT
TRBJ1-1 few . TRBV27 CASSLASRGTEAFF TGTGCCAGCAGTTTAGCGAGTAGGGGGACTGAAGCTTTCTTT
TRBJ1-6 few . TRBV7-9 CASSLGNYNSPLHF TGTGCCAGCAGCTTAGGCAACTATAATTCACCCCTCCACTTT
TRBJ1-1 once . TRBV12-5 CASVLGLGGGTEAFF TGTGCTAGTGTATTGGGGTTGGGGGGAGGCACTGAAGCTTTCTTT
TRBJ1-4 . TRBD1 TRBV4-1 CASSQVDREEKKLFF TGCGCCAGCAGCCAAGTGGACAGGGAAGAGAAAAAACTGTTTTTT
TRBJ2-1 . . TRBV14 CASSQHMGGEQFF TGTGCCAGCAGCCAGCACATGGGGGGTGAGCAGTTCTTC
TRBJ1-1 . TRBD1 TRBV6-6 CASSGQGVGTEAFF TGTGCCAGCAGTGGACAGGGCGTAGGCACTGAAGCTTTCTTT
TRBJ2-1 . . TRBV11-3 CASSSSNYNEQFF TGTGCCAGCAGCTCATCTAATTACAATGAGCAGTTCTTC
TRBJ1-2 many . TRBV7-9 CASSSPGTSALYGYTF TGTGCCAGCAGCTCACCGGGAACGTCGGCTCTTTATGGCTACACCTTC
TRBJ1-2 . . TRBV6-5 CASRATGFIGYTF TGTGCCAGCAGAGCTACAGGTTTCATAGGCTACACCTTC
TRBJ1-4 . TRBD1 TRBV5-1 CASRLSDRGFTTNEKLFF TGCGCCAGCAGACTCTCTGACAGGGGGTTTACAACTAATGAAAAACTGTTTTTT
TRBJ1-2 . . TRBV7-2 CASSLGGIGFSYGYTF TGTGCCAGCAGCTTAGGGGGGATCGGGTTCAGCTATGGCTACACCTTC
TRBJ1-4 . TRBD1 TRBV29-1 CSVEGTGSNEKLFF TGCAGCGTCGAGGGGACAGGCAGCAATGAAAAACTGTTTTTT
TRBJ1-1 . . TRBV11-2 CASSLDPAGNTEAFF TGTGCCAGCAGCTTAGATCCGGCAGGGAACACTGAAGCTTTCTTT
TRBJ2-1 once TRBD2 TRBV7-8 CASSLSFSGGVSYNEQFF TGTGCCAGCAGCTTATCATTTAGCGGGGGAGTCTCCTACAATGAGCAGTTCTTC
TRBJ1-6 . . TRBV25-1 CASSEYGWGDNSPLHF TGTGCCAGCAGTGAATATGGGTGGGGCGATAATTCACCCCTCCACTTT
TRBJ1-3 . . TRBV30 CAWSVRAGSSGNTIYF TGTGCCTGGAGTGTACGAGCAGGGAGCTCTGGAAACACCATATATTTT
TRBJ1-4 . TRBD1 TRBV27 CASSPEGTGYEKLFF TGTGCCAGCAGCCCAGAGGGGACAGGGTATGAAAAACTGTTTTTT
TRBJ2-5 . . TRBV5-6 CASSLAAAEQLYF TGTGCCAGCAGCTTGGCCGCGGCAGAGCAACTGTACTTC
TRBJ2-1 . . TRBV29-1 CSVRGTQLSNEQFF TGCAGCGTTCGCGGGACGCAACTGAGCAATGAGCAGTTCTTC
TRBJ2-7 many TRBD2 TRBV5-6 CASSLVGLAGHYEQYF TGTGCCAGCAGCTTGGTTGGGCTAGCGGGTCACTACGAGCAGTACTTC
TRBJ2-7 few TRBD1 TRBV6-1 CASTWTGGSYEQYF TGTGCCAGCACCTGGACAGGGGGCTCCTACGAGCAGTACTTC
TRBJ1-2 . . TRBV29-1 CSVEEPKQGTNYGYTF TGCAGCGTTGAAGAGCCGAAACAGGGAACTAACTATGGCTACACCTTC
TRBJ1-2 few . TRBV7-9 CASSRDWDYGYTF TGTGCCAGCAGCCGAGACTGGGACTATGGCTACACCTTC
TRBJ2-5 . TRBD2 TRBV12-5 CASGSGLAGGPETQYF TGTGCTAGTGGTTCCGGACTAGCGGGGGGGCCGGAGACCCAGTACTTC
TRBJ1-1 once . TRBV18 CASSPRSAGAGGTEAFF TGTGCCAGCTCACCACGAAGCGCGGGGGCGGGGGGCACTGAAGCTTTCTTT
TRBJ1-1 once . TRBV7-9 CASSPTTNTEAFF TGTGCCAGCAGCCCAACAACGAACACTGAAGCTTTCTTT
TRBJ1-2 . . TRBV19 CASYYQGRNDGYTF TGTGCCAGCTACTATCAGGGGAGAAACGATGGCTACACCTTC
TRBJ1-1 . . TRBV5-5 CASSLAATSANTEAFF TGTGCCAGCAGCTTGGCGGCCACGTCGGCGAACACTGAAGCTTTCTTT
TRBJ1-5 . . TRBV10-2 CASSESIVRGQPQHF TGCGCCAGCAGTGAGAGCATAGTGAGGGGACAGCCCCAGCATTTT
TRBJ2-1 . . TRBV9 CASSVGTTGGGEQFF TGTGCCAGCAGCGTGGGGACTACCGGCGGGGGCGAGCAGTTCTTC